The present T cell receptor (beta chain) was sequenced within a study of blood T cell repertoires in COVID-19. In the study overall: Sites in the United States, Italy and Spain provided acute and convalescent COVID-19 samples. The analysed material was cDNA or gDNA that came from T cells, B-cell-depleted T cells, or PBMCs.

CDR3 size: 16 residues. With V trimmed by 4 bases and J by 5 bases, 9 bases remained unmatched. Germline CDR1 SGHRS, CDR2 YFSETQ. Profiled with immunoSEQ multiplex PCR; TCRdb holds only in-frame clones, not every one. The profile shows a few hundred thousand clones, about 90% of them singletons. The sequence was obtained from a woman in her sixties or seventies with COVID-19, enrolled during active disease. The chain has TRBV5-1 and TRBJ1-4; the match to TRBD1 covers 9 bases. The source material was peripheral blood. CDR3 residues: CASSARPGQGNEKLFF. The DNA of the CDR3 is TGCGCCAGCAGCGCGCGACCGGGACAGGGAAATGAAAAACTGTTTTTT.